These 15 T cell receptor beta chains were all obtained from the same sample, sequenced in a study of T cell changes during pregnancy in multiple sclerosis. Clones were read by immunoSEQ multiplex PCR, and TCRdb kept only the in-frame ones, dropping some. Here the sample spans approximately 61,000 clones, 85% to 95% being singletons. The source material was peripheral blood, sampled after pregnancy. The source of these receptors is a female donor in good health, enrolled as a control in a pregnancy study.

This chain uses TRBV2 with TRBJ2-1, with TRBD2 identical over 13 bases. Germline assignment: CDR1 SNHLY and CDR2 FYNNEI. Trimming at V came to 3 bases and at J to 6 bases, leaving 5 bases not matched to a gene. The CDR3 runs to 16 residues. The CDR3 protein is CASSDKLAGGFNEQFF. DNA of the CDR3: TGTGCCAGCAGTGATAAACTAGCGGGAGGGTTCAATGAGCAGTTCTTC.

V is TRBV28 and J is TRBJ2-3; 8 bases fit TRBD2. V gave up 5 bases and J gave up 4 bases; unmatched junction bases: 8. The germline gives CDR1 MDHEN, CDR2 SYDVKM. This CDR3 has 15 residues. The chain's CDR3 is CASSPPGLGSDTQYF. As DNA, the CDR3 is TGTGCCAGCAGTCCACCGGGACTAGGTTCAGATACGCAGTATTTT.

The J gene is TRBJ1-2, the V gene TRBV28; a weak D match, TRBD1 (5 bases). CDR3 length: 19 residues. Trimming removed 3 bases from V and 0 bases from J, with 23 bases in between. The germline gives CDR1 MDHEN, CDR2 SYDVKM. The CDR3 reads CASSFPRGGSPSSNYGYTF. The CDR3 DNA sequence: TGTGCCAGCAGTTTCCCTCGGGGGGGGTCTCCTTCCTCTAACTATGGCTACACCTTC.

The gene calls are TRBV7-2 and TRBJ2-3; D is perhaps TRBD2 (5 bases). Trimming left V 4 bases short and J 6 bases short, with 11 bases between. This CDR3 is built from 13 residues. Germline CDR1 reads SGHTA; CDR2 reads FQGNSA. The CDR3 bases are TGTGCCAGCAGCTCAAGCCGCGGGGATACGCAGTATTTT. Protein product: CASSSSRGDTQYF.

The V and J genes are TRBV9 and TRBJ2-3; 8 nucleotides align to TRBD1. The V and J ends lost 0 bases and 1 base, in that order; junction bases with no gene match: 1. The CDR3 extends over 15 amino acids. CDR1 and CDR2 from the germline V gene are SGDLS and YYNGEE. The CDR3 nucleotides are TGTGCCAGCAGCGTAGAGGGACAGGGCACAGATACGCAGTATTTT. Translation: CASSVEGQGTDTQYF.

V gene TRBV4-3 combines with J gene TRBJ1-2; D might be TRBD1 (6 bases). CDR3 length equals 18 residues. V was cut by 3 bases and J by 0 bases, with 20 bases left in between. The germline V gene encodes CDR1 LGHNA and CDR2 YSLEER. The CDR3 protein is CASSHLSGADRPNYGYTF. The CDR3 DNA is TGCGCCAGCAGCCATCTCTCAGGGGCAGACCGGCCTAACTATGGCTACACCTTC.

The chain recombines TRBV19 with TRBJ2-1; 10 bases map to TRBD2. Looked up from germline, CDR1 is LNHDA and CDR2 is SQIVND (reference sequence). The length of the CDR3 is 19 residues. V was pared by 4 bases and J by 6 bases, with 18 bases of the junction left unmatched. CDR3 sequence: CASSTPPGSFSGGINEQFF. The DNA for the CDR3 is TGTGCCAGTAGTACCCCCCCCGGATCGTTTAGCGGGGGGATCAATGAGCAGTTCTTC.

V and J are TRBV5-1 and TRBJ2-7; D is unresolved. There are 11 residues in the CDR3. In germline, CDR1 is SGHRS, CDR2 YFSETQ. Trimming pared 6 bases from V and 3 bases from J, leaving 7 bases between. The CDR3 region is CASKGGYEQYF. In nucleotides, the CDR3 is TGCGCCAGCAAAGGCGGCTACGAGCAGTACTTC.

The chain employs TRBV5-6 and TRBJ1-2; 9 nucleotides align to TRBD1. This CDR3 contains 13 residues. Looked up from germline, CDR1 is SGHDT and CDR2 is YYEEEE. With 3 bases clipped from V and 6 bases from J, the junction kept 3 bases outside the gene matches. The CDR3 DNA follows: TGTGCCAGCAGCTCCGGGACAGGGCATGGCTACACCTTC. This encodes CASSSGTGHGYTF.

This chain uses TRBV4-1 with TRBJ2-7; TRBD2 might be the D (6 bases). The germline V and J ends were trimmed by 1 base and 4 bases, with 11 bases remaining between them. This CDR3 is built from 14 residues. Germline V gene data show CDR1 as MGHRA and CDR2 as YSYEKL. Here the CDR3 reads CASSQGRGGYEQYF. The CDR3 bases are TGCGCCAGCAGCCAAGGGAGGGGCGGTTACGAGCAGTACTTC.

The table lists this clone with a count of one. The chain employs TRBV19 and TRBJ1-2; D uncertain. Germline V gives CDR1 LNHDA, CDR2 SQIVND (reference sequence). This CDR3 is 13 amino acids long. The V gene lost 7 bases and the J gene lost 4 bases, with 13 bases spanning the gap. CDR3 in amino acids: CASIQAMTYGYTF. CDR3 coding DNA: TGTGCCAGTATCCAGGCCATGACCTATGGCTACACCTTC.

CDR3 protein: CASSEPHRGKGAFF. Here the CDR3 DNA reads TGTGCCAGCAGTGAACCCCATAGGGGGAAGGGGGCTTTCTTT. The chain links TRBV6-1 to TRBJ1-1; D possibly corresponds to TRBD1 (6 bases). The CDR3 runs to 14 residues. V was pared by 2 bases and J by 11 bases, with 18 bases between. Germline CDR1 reads MNHNS; CDR2 reads SASEGT.

This clone came up once. The chain employs TRBV11-2 and TRBJ2-1; 7 nucleotides align to TRBD1. Germline CDR1 reads SGHAT; CDR2 reads FQNNGV. V shed 1 base, J shed 6 bases, and the junction held 3 bases outside the gene matches. The CDR3 contains 14 residues. This chain's CDR3 is CASSLGNRGNEQFF. CDR3 coding DNA: TGTGCCAGCAGCTTAGGTAACAGGGGCAATGAGCAGTTCTTC.

V gene TRBV6-5 combines with J gene TRBJ1-1, with a weak D call TRBD1 (5 bases). The CDR3 has 14 amino acids. CDR1 is MNHEY, CDR2 SVGAGI, per germline. V was clipped by 0 bases and J by 5 bases, with 10 bases between them. The CDR3 DNA sequence: TGTGCCAGCAGTTACTCTCCAGGGTTGACTGAAGCTTTCTTT. It codes for CASSYSPGLTEAFF.

The chain uses TRBV19 and TRBJ1-3; D might be TRBD1 (6 bases). V lost 9 bases and J lost 0, with 12 bases in between. Germline V lookup: CDR1 LNHDA, CDR2 SQIVND (reference sequence). The CDR3 extends over 14 amino acids. CDR3: CASEDSYSGNTIYF. The CDR3 DNA reads TGTGCCAGCGAGGACAGTTACTCTGGAAACACCATATATTTT.